The 24 T cell receptor beta chains listed next were all sequenced from one sample in a study of cytomegalovirus exposure and HLA in healthy donors. Primers: 60 Vbeta forward and 13 Jbeta reverse. Clones were sequenced by immunoSEQ multiplex PCR, and TCRdb holds only the in-frame ones, with some missing. The data hold 150,000 to 250,000 clones, with around three quarters observed a single time. Material for sequencing was PBMCs. The receptors derive from a woman in her thirties in good health and CMV-seropositive.

The chain employs TRBV19 and TRBJ1-5; 8 bases match TRBD1. J lost 6 bases, V lost 2 bases, and 12 bases had no gene match. There are 17 residues in the CDR3. Germline assignment: CDR1 LNHDA and CDR2 SQIVND (reference sequence). The CDR3 protein is CASSILLTGAGGQPQHF. CDR3 bases: TGTGCCAGTAGTATACTCCTGACAGGGGCGGGTGGTCAGCCCCAGCATTTT.

Here the CDR3 DNA reads TGCGCCAGCTCCGGCCGCAGGCCCCGAGAAGCCAAAAACATTCAGTACTTC. Protein product: CASSGRRPREAKNIQYF. The genes are TRBV23-1 and TRBJ2-4; no definite D call. TRBV23-1 is placed among ORFs of uncertain function. Trimming cost V 8 bases and J 0 bases, with 20 bases left between them. The CDR3 runs to 17 residues.

The rearrangement links TRBV11-2 to TRBJ1-1, with 9 nucleotides matching TRBD1. Losses at the gene ends were 5 bases for V and 1 base for J; bases not matched to a gene: 11. Germline-derived CDR1 and CDR2 are SGHAT and FQNNGV. This CDR3 is 17 amino acids long. The CDR3 here is CASSLTTPGQGNTEAFF. The CDR3 DNA reads as TGTGCCAGCAGCCTCACCACCCCGGGACAGGGGAACACTGAAGCTTTCTTT.

CDR3 in amino acids: CASSSGQGHFLNYGYTF. CDR3 nucleotide sequence: TGTGCCAGCAGCTCGGGACAGGGGCATTTTCTCAACTATGGCTACACCTTC. The rearrangement links TRBV7-8 to TRBJ1-2; 10 bases align to TRBD1. The CDR3 is 17 residues long. J gave up 2 bases and V 4 bases, and 10 bases lay outside the gene matches. Looked up from germline, CDR1 is SGHVS and CDR2 is FQNEAQ.

Only a few counts were recorded for this clone. The chain recombines TRBV7-8 with TRBJ2-1; 14 bases map to TRBD2. Losses at the gene ends were 2 bases for V and 14 bases for J; bases not matched to a gene: 14. Germline loops: CDR1 SGHVS, CDR2 FQNEAQ. The CDR3 is 17 amino acids. CDR3 in DNA: TGTGCCAGCAGCTTATCGAACTCCGGGACTAGCGGGAGACATAAGTTCTTC. Amino acid sequence: CASSLSNSGTSGRHKFF.

The chain is built from TRBV4-1 and TRBJ1-1; tentative D call: TRBD1 (5 bases). The CDR3 runs to 13 residues. V was trimmed by 4 bases and J by 0 bases, leaving 6 bases between them. The germline CDR1 and CDR2 sequences are MGHRA and YSYEKL. The CDR3 here is CASSRTLNTEAFF. The CDR3 bases are TGCGCCAGCAGCCGGACATTGAACACTGAAGCTTTCTTT.

This clone came up once. This chain uses TRBV30 with TRBJ1-3; no clear D gene. CDR3 size: 13 residues. The germline V gene encodes CDR1 GTSNPN and CDR2 SVGIG (reference sequence). V was cut by 3 bases and J by 1 base, with 7 bases left in between. CDR3 DNA: TGTGCCTGGAGATCGGGATCTGGAAACACCATATATTTT. Its protein is CAWRSGSGNTIYF.

This chain uses TRBV11-3 with TRBJ2-2, with 10 bases matching TRBD1. Germline V gene lookup returns CDR1 SGHNT and CDR2 YENEEA. The CDR3 has 16 residues. V lost 6 bases to trimming and J lost 6 bases; unmatched junction nucleotides: 10. The CDR3 sequence is CASSLPGQGMPGELFF. The CDR3 DNA reads TGTGCCAGCAGTTTACCGGGACAGGGGATGCCCGGGGAGCTGTTTTTT.

J is TRBJ1-6 and V is TRBV7-6, with TRBD1 as a possible D gene (5 bases). Germline V gene sequence: CDR1 SGHVS, CDR2 FNYEAQ. Trimming removed 8 bases at V and 9 bases at J, with 17 bases between. The CDR3 is 14 residues long. Written as DNA, the CDR3 is TGTGCCAGCGGCGACACTCGAAGGGGTTCACCCCTCCACTTT. This codes for CASGDTRRGSPLHF. Full variable domain (missing parts from reference TRBV7-6 and TRBJ1-6): GAGVSQSPRYKVTKRGQDVALRCDPISGHVSLYWYRQALGQGPEFLTYFNYEAQQDKSGLPNDRFSAERPEGSISTLTIQRTEQRDSAMYRCASGDTRRGSPLHFGNGTRLTVT.

V and J are TRBV30 and TRBJ2-3; 13 positions match TRBD2. Trimming removed 0 bases from V and 6 bases from J; junction bases left unmatched: 9. The CDR3 runs 17 residues. Germline assignment: CDR1 GTSNPN and CDR2 SVGIG (reference sequence). The chain's CDR3 is CAWSVGLAGEIRDTQYF. In DNA, the CDR3 is TGTGCCTGGAGTGTCGGACTAGCGGGAGAGATTAGGGATACGCAGTATTTT.

The CDR3: CASSPGQGSKNIQYF. In DNA, the CDR3 is TGTGCCAGCAGCCCCGGACAGGGCTCCAAAAACATTCAGTACTTC. V and J are TRBV13 and TRBJ2-4; the match to TRBD1 covers 8 bases. The CDR3 covers 15 residues. Per the germline V gene, CDR1 is PRHDT and CDR2 is FYEKMQ (reference sequence). The ends lost 5 bases at V and 2 bases at J; junction bases unmatched: 5.

The chain's CDR3 is CAWSVIRHTGELFF. The CDR3 DNA is TGTGCCTGGAGTGTTATCAGGCACACCGGGGAGCTGTTTTTT. The V gene is TRBV30, the J gene TRBJ2-2; D remains unclear. The CDR3 contains 14 residues. Trimming cost V 0 bases and J 3 bases, with 8 bases left between them. Germline V gives CDR1 GTSNPN, CDR2 SVGIG (reference sequence).

The chain employs TRBV18 and TRBJ2-3; D ambiguous. This CDR3 is built from 16 residues. Germline V gene data show CDR1 as KGHSH and CDR2 as LQKENI. The V gene lost 5 bases and the J gene lost 0 bases, with 15 bases spanning the gap. This chain's CDR3 is CASSGTPPTSTDTQYF. DNA for the CDR3: TGTGCCAGCTCAGGCACCCCCCCGACTAGCACAGATACGCAGTATTTT.

CDR3 in amino acids: CASSFSPGSLSGNTIYF. In nucleotides, the CDR3 is TGTGCCAGCAGCTTTTCTCCAGGGTCGCTCTCTGGAAACACCATATATTTT. The chain joins TRBV5-6 to TRBJ1-3; possibly TRBD1 for D (5 bases). Trimming cost V 2 bases and J 0 bases, with 15 bases left between them. Germline CDR1 and CDR2: SGHDT and YYEEEE. This CDR3 has 17 residues.

The gene calls are TRBV7-8 and TRBJ2-7; tentative D call: TRBD2 (5 bases). This CDR3 spans 16 amino acids. Between the trimmed V and J ends, which lost 6 bases and 7 bases, there was a span of 25 bases. Germline CDR1 reads SGHVS; CDR2 reads FQNEAQ. CDR3 nucleotides: TGTGCCAGCAGTCTACGGTCTAGCAGACACTACGAGGAGCAGTACTTC. It is translated as CASSLRSSRHYEEQYF. Together with reference TRBV7-8 and TRBJ2-7, the CDR3 gives the full variable domain: GAGVSQSPRYKVAKRGQDVALRCDPISGHVSLFWYQQALGQGPEFLTYFQNEAQLDKSGLPSDRFFAERPEGSVSTLKIQRTQQEDSAVYLCASSLRSSRHYEEQYFGPGTRLTVT.

There are a few counts of this clone. The V call is TRBV30, the J call TRBJ2-2; 8 bases agree with TRBD2. Trimming at V came to 5 bases and at J to 3 bases, leaving 14 bases not matched to a gene. Germline CDR1 is GTSNPN and CDR2 is SVGIG (reference sequence). The CDR3 extends over 17 amino acids. CDR3: CAWDTRTSRVDTGELFF. CDR3 sequence (DNA): TGTGCCTGGGATACCCGGACTAGCCGAGTTGACACCGGGGAGCTGTTTTTT.

This clone was picked up one time. The V call is TRBV5-1, the J call TRBJ2-3; 7 bases are a match to TRBD1. The trim removed 4 bases at V and 0 bases at J, leaving 5 bases unmatched. The V gene's germline CDR1 is SGHRS and CDR2 YFSETQ. The CDR3 is made up of 15 amino acids. The CDR3 region has the DNA TGCGCCAGCAGCAATGGACAGGCCAGCACAGATACGCAGTATTTT. Translating it yields CASSNGQASTDTQYF.

This chain joins TRBV6-5 and TRBJ1-5; D is undetermined. Looked up from germline, CDR1 is MNHEY and CDR2 is SVGAGI. Trimming pared 0 bases from V and 2 bases from J, leaving 8 bases between. This CDR3 spans 15 amino acids. The CDR3 sequence is CASSYSRHGNQPQHF. The CDR3 DNA reads as TGTGCCAGCAGTTACTCGAGGCACGGCAATCAGCCCCAGCATTTT.

The chain uses TRBV5-6 and TRBJ2-3; D not certain. Between the trimmed V and J ends, which lost 0 bases and 14 bases, there was a span of 13 bases. This CDR3 region has 12 residues. CDR1 is SGHDT and CDR2 is YYEEEE in the germline V gene. The CDR3 loop is CASSLGFGSLYF. In DNA, the CDR3 is TGTGCCAGCAGCTTGGGATTCGGTAGTCTGTATTTT.

This clone was observed a handful of times. The chain links TRBV6-1 to TRBJ2-3; TRBD1 matches 8 bases. This CDR3 spans 13 amino acids. In germline, CDR1 is MNHNS, CDR2 SASEGT. V was pared by 4 bases and J by 6 bases, with 3 bases of the junction left unmatched. For the CDR3, the DNA is TGTGCCAGCAGTGGACAGGGGTTCGATACGCAGTATTTT. It translates to CASSGQGFDTQYF.

The V gene is TRBV7-9, the J gene TRBJ1-4, with D perhaps matching TRBD1 (6 bases). CDR1 and CDR2 (germline): SEHNR, FQNEAQ (reference sequence). CDR3 size: 14 residues. Trimming took 1 base from V and 11 from J, leaving 14 bases between them. CDR3 sequence (DNA): TGTGCCAGCAGCTTAGGTTCTGCAGGGGAGAAACTGTTTTTT. Its protein product is CASSLGSAGEKLFF. The full variable domain, completed using reference TRBV7-9 and TRBJ1-4, is DTGVSQNPRHKITKRGQNVTFRCDPISEHNRLYWYRQTLGQGPEFLTYFQNEAQLEKSRLLSDRFSAERPKGSFSTLEIQRTEQGDSAMYLCASSLGSAGEKLFFGSGTQLSVL.

The chain recombines TRBV6-4 with TRBJ2-7; TRBD2 is a possible D gene (5 bases). V was cut by 4 bases and J by 0 bases, with 19 bases left in between. The length of the CDR3 is 17 residues. Germline loops: CDR1 MRHNA, CDR2 SNTAGT. The CDR3, as DNA: TGTGCCAGCAGTGGCCGGAATAAGGTCACTAGCTCCTACGAGCAGTACTTC. Residues: CASSGRNKVTSSYEQYF.

The chain has TRBV9 and TRBJ2-3; D unresolved. The CDR3 has 12 residues. Germline V gene sequence: CDR1 SGDLS, CDR2 YYNGEE. V lost 0 bases and J 6 bases, leaving 5 bases between the germline ends. CDR3 region: CASSVAEDTQYF. CDR3 bases: TGTGCCAGCAGCGTAGCGGAGGATACGCAGTATTTT.

V usage is TRBV10-3 and J usage is TRBJ2-3; 9 nucleotides agree with TRBD2. Germline CDR1 and CDR2: ENHRY and SYGVKD. V trimming: 10 bases; J trimming: 1 base; junction bases outside the gene matches: 6. CDR3 length: 14 amino acids. The CDR3 sequence: CASTTSGRTDTQYF. The CDR3 nucleotides are TGTGCCAGCACTACTAGCGGGCGCACAGATACGCAGTATTTT.